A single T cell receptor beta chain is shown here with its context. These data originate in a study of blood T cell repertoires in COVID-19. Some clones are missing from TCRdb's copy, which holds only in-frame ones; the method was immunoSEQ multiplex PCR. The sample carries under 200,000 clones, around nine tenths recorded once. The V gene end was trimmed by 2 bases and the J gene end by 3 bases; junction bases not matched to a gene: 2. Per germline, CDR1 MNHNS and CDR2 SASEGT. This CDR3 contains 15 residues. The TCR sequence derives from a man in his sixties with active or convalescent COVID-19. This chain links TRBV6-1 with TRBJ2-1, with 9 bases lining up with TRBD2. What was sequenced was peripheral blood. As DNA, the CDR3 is TGTGCCAGCAGTGAATTGACTAGCGGCTACAATGAGCAGTTCTTC. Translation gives CASSELTSGYNEQFF.